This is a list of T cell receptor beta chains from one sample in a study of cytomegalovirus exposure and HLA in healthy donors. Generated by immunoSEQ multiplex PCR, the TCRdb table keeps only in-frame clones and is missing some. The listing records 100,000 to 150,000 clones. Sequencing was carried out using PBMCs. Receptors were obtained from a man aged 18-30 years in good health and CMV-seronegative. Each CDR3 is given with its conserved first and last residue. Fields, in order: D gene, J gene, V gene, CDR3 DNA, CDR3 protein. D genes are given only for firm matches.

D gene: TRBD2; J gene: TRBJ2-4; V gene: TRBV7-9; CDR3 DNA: TGTGCCAGCAGCTTAGGCGGGAGACCCAAAAACATTCAGTACTTC; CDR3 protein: CASSLGGRPKNIQYF
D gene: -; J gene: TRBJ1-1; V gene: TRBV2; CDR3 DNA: TGTGCCAGCAAAGGGGCAGATCAGACTGAAGCTTTCTTT; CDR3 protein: CASKGADQTEAFF
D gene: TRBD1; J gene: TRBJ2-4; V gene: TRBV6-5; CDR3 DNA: TGTGCCAGCGTCGGGACAGAATCAAACATTCAGTACTTC; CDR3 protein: CASVGTESNIQYF
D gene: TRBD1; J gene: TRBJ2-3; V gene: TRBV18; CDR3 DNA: TGTGCCAGCTCGCCCACGGGACAGGGGTTAACAGATACGCAGTATTTT; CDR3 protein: CASSPTGQGLTDTQYF
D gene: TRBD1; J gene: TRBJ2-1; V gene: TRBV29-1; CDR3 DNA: TGCAGCGTGACAGGGCCACCTCTTTACAATGAGCAGTTCTTC; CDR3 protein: CSVTGPPLYNEQFF
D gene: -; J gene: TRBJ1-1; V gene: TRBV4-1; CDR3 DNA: TGCGCCAGCAGCCAAAAGACGGGGAACACTGAAGCTTTCTTT; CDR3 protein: CASSQKTGNTEAFF
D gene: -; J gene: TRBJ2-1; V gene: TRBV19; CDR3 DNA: TGTGCCAGTAGTCCGGAACTACAGGGTTACAATGAGCAGTTCTTC; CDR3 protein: CASSPELQGYNEQFF
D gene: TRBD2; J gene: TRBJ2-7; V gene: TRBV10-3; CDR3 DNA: TGTGCCTCCGGGACTAGCGGGATCGAGCAGTACTTC; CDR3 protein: CASGTSGIEQYF
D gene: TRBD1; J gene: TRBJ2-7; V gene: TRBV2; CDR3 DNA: TGTGCCAGCAGCGGGACAGGGGTTGGCGAGCAGTACTTC; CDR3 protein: CASSGTGVGEQYF
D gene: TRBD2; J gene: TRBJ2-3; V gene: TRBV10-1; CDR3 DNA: TGCGCCAGTAGGGATAGCGGGAGGTGCACAGATACGCAGTATTTT; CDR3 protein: CASRDSGRCTDTQYF
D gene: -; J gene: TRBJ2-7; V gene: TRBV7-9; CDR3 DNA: TGTGCCAGCAGCTTTAGAGACGAGGGTAACTACGAGCAGTACTTC; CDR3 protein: CASSFRDEGNYEQYF
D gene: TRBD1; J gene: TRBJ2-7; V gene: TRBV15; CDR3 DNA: TGTGCCACCAGCAGAGCCGGGACAGTCTCCTACGAGCAGTACTTC; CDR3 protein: CATSRAGTVSYEQYF
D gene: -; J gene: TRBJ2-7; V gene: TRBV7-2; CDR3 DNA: TGTGCCAGCAGCTTAGCGCGGCAGAGCTACGAGCAGTACTTC; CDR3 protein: CASSLARQSYEQYF
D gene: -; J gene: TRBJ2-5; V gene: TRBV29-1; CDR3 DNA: TGCAGCGTTGCCCAAGAGGCCCAGTACTTC; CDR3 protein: CSVAQEAQYF
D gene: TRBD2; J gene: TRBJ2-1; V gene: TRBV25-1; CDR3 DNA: TGTGCCAGCAGTGAAGGGGTAGCGGGAACTTACAATGAGCAGTTCTTC; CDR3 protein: CASSEGVAGTYNEQFF
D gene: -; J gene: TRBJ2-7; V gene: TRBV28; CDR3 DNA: TGTGCCAGCAGAAGCGGATTCTCCTACGAGCAGTACTTC; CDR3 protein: CASRSGFSYEQYF
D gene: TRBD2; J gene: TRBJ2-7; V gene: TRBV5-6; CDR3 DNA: TGTGCCAGCAGCTATCCGGGACTAGCATACGAGCAGTACTTC; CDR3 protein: CASSYPGLAYEQYF
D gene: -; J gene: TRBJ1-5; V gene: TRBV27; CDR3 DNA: TGTGCCAGCAGTCATGGACAGAGTCGGCCCCAGCATTTT; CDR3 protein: CASSHGQSRPQHF